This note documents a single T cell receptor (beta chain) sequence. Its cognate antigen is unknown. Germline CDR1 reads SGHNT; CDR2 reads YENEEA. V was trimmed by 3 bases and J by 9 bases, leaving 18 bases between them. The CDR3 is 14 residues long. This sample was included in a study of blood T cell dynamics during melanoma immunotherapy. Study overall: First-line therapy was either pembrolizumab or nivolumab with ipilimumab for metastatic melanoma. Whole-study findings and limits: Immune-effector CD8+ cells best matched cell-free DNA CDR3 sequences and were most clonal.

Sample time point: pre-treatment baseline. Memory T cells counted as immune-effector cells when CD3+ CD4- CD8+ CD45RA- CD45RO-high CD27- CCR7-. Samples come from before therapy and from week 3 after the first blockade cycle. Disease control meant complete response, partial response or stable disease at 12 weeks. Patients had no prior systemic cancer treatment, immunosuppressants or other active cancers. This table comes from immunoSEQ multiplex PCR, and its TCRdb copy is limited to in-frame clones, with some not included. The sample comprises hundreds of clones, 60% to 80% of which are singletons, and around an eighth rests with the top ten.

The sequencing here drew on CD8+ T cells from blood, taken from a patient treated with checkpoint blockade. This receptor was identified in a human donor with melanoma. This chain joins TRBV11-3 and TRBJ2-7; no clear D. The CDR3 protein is CASSFGPLSVGQYF. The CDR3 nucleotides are TGTGCCAGCAGCTTCGGCCCCCTTTCTGTCGGGCAGTACTTC. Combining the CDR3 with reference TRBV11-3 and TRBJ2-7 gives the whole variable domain EAGVVQSPRYKIIEKKQPVAFWCNPISGHNTLYWYLQNLGQGPELLIRYENEEAVDDSQLPKDRFSAERLKGVDSTLKIQPAELGDSAVYLCASSFGPLSVGQYFGPGTRLTVT.